The 5 T cell receptor beta chains below were found in one sample sequenced in a study of blood T cell repertoires in COVID-19. Clones were sequenced by immunoSEQ multiplex PCR, and TCRdb holds only the in-frame ones, with some missing. This table holds about 97,000 clones, roughly 87% found once. The sequencing sample was made of peripheral blood. The receptors were sampled from a woman in her fifties or sixties with COVID-19, enrolled during active disease.

The chain employs TRBV15 and TRBJ1-2; a possible D gene is TRBD1 (5 bases). Germline CDR1 and CDR2: LNHNV and YYDKDF (reference sequence). Trimming left V 0 bases short and J 6 bases short, with 17 bases between. This CDR3 is built from 16 residues. Written as DNA, the CDR3 is TGTGCCACCAGCAGAGATTTGGGCAGGGAAAGGCATGGCTACACCTTC. This translates into CATSRDLGRERHGYTF.

CDR3 sequence: CASSFGGTGANVLTF. The CDR3 DNA reads as TGTGCCAGCAGTTTTGGAGGGACTGGGGCCAACGTCCTGACTTTC. V is TRBV28 and J is TRBJ2-6; D possibly corresponds to TRBD2 (6 bases). Trimming took 3 bases from V and 2 from J, leaving 8 bases between them. CDR1 is MDHEN, CDR2 SYDVKM, per germline. CDR3 length: 15 amino acids.

The gene calls are TRBV6-4 and TRBJ1-2; the D is unclear. The CDR3 length is 11 residues. V lost 4 bases and J 8 bases, leaving 8 bases between the germline ends. Germline lookup yields CDR1 MRHNA and CDR2 SNTAGT. In DNA form, the CDR3 reads TGTGCCAGCAGTGCCACGGAGGGCTACACCTTC. This encodes CASSATEGYTF.

This clone came up once. The chain has TRBV10-3 and TRBJ1-2; no reliable D call. The CDR3 totals 13 residues. Germline CDR1 and CDR2: ENHRY and SYGVKD. V lost 6 bases and J lost 4, with 12 bases in between. CDR3 nucleotides: TGTGCCATCAGCACTGCTCGAACCTATGGCTACACCTTC. Residues: CAISTARTYGYTF.

The chain has TRBV19 and TRBJ2-4; TRBD1 agrees at 8 bases. The J segment lost 5 bases and the V segment lost 3 bases, leaving 3 bases of the junction unmatched. The CDR3 contains 14 residues. Germline V CDR1 and CDR2: LNHDA, SQIVND (reference sequence). The CDR3 DNA reads TGTGCCAGTAGTATGTCAGGGGGCCAAAACATTCAGTACTTC. Protein sequence: CASSMSGGQNIQYF.